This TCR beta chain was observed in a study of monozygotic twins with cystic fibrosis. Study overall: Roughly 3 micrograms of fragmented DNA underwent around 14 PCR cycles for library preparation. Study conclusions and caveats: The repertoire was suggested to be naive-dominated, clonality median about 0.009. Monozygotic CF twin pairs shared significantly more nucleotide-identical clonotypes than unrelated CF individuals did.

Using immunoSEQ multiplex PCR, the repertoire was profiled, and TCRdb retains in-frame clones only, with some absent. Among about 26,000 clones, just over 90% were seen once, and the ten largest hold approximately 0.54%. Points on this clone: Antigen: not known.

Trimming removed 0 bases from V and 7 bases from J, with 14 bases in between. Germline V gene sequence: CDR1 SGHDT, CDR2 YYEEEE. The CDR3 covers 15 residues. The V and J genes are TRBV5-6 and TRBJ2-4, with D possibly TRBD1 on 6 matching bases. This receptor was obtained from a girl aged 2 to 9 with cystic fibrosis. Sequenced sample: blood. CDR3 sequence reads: CASSLVSAGVNIQYF. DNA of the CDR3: TGTGCCAGCAGCTTGGTCTCGGCAGGGGTGAACATTCAGTACTTC.